Below are 25 T cell receptor beta chains sequenced from a single sample in a study of T cell responses to AZD1222 COVID-19 vaccine. TCRdb's copy holds only in-frame clones and misses some; the assay was immunoSEQ multiplex PCR. This sample carries about 92,000 clones, 80% to 90% of them seen once, and the ten largest clones take more than 8.5%. The sample here was peripheral blood, taken on day 0 of AZD1222 vaccination. The receptors were sampled from an adult in good health.

The J gene is TRBJ2-5, the V gene TRBV11-3; D gene unclear. Trimming shortened V by 4 bases and J by 3 bases, and 3 bases separated the two germline ends. Germline assignment: CDR1 SGHNT and CDR2 YENEEA. The CDR3 totals 11 residues. CDR3 nucleotides: TGTGCCAGCAGCTCCGAAGAGACCCAGTACTTC. This translates into CASSSEETQYF. The full variable domain, its missing parts supplied by reference TRBV11-3 and TRBJ2-5, is EAGVVQSPRYKIIEKKQPVAFWCNPISGHNTLYWYLQNLGQGPELLIRYENEEAVDDSQLPKDRFSAERLKGVDSTLKIQPAELGDSAVYLCASSSEETQYFGPGTRLLVL.

The chain couples TRBV7-9 to TRBJ2-1; the match to TRBD1 covers 8 bases. The germline gives CDR1 SEHNR, CDR2 FQNEAQ (reference sequence). The CDR3 consists of 13 residues. The trim removed 11 bases at V and 7 bases at J, leaving 10 bases unmatched. The CDR3 spells CACQRTGSNEQFF. In nucleotides, the CDR3 is TGTGCCTGCCAACGGACAGGGTCGAATGAGCAGTTCTTC.

The V and J genes are TRBV6-1 and TRBJ1-2; 8 bases match TRBD1. V gave up 4 bases and J gave up 7 bases; unmatched junction bases: 17. Germline V gives CDR1 MNHNS, CDR2 SASEGT. The CDR3 is 17 residues long. This CDR3 is CASSAWMGQGAPIGYTF. In DNA, the CDR3 is TGTGCCAGCAGTGCCTGGATGGGCCAGGGGGCGCCGATTGGCTACACCTTC.

The chain is built from TRBV11-2 and TRBJ2-1, with D possibly TRBD2 on 6 matching bases. The CDR3 is made up of 15 amino acids. V lost 1 base and J lost 1, with 8 bases in between. Germline loops: CDR1 SGHAT, CDR2 FQNNGV. The CDR3 here is CASSLGAGSYNEQFF. In DNA form, the CDR3 reads TGTGCCAGCAGCTTAGGAGCGGGTTCCTACAATGAGCAGTTCTTC. Full variable domain (outside the CDR3, taken from reference TRBV11-2 and TRBJ2-1): EAGVAQSPRYKIIEKRQSVAFWCNPISGHATLYWYQQILGQGPKLLIQFQNNGVVDDSQLPKDRFSAERLKGVDSTLKIQPAKLEDSAVYLCASSLGAGSYNEQFFGPGTRLTVL.

The V and J genes are TRBV24-1 and TRBJ2-3; D is possibly TRBD2 (5 bases). CDR3 length equals 15 residues. Germline CDR1 KGHDR, CDR2 SFDVKD. The V gene lost 5 bases and the J gene lost 3 bases, with 14 bases spanning the gap. The CDR3 protein is CATSVEAAATDTQYF. CDR3 nucleotide sequence: TGTGCCACCAGTGTGGAGGCAGCTGCAACAGATACGCAGTATTTT.

The genes are TRBV5-1 and TRBJ2-5; D may correspond to TRBD1 or TRBD2 (5 bases each). The CDR3 has 16 residues. Germline V gives CDR1 SGHRS, CDR2 YFSETQ. V dropped 0 bases and J dropped 4 bases, with 16 bases sitting between them. CDR3 sequence reads: CASSLDGTQGGETQYF. The CDR3 DNA sequence: TGCGCCAGCAGCTTGGACGGGACGCAAGGTGGAGAGACCCAGTACTTC.

The gene calls are TRBV13 and TRBJ2-2, with TRBD1 as a possible D gene (7 bases). Trimming shortened V by 2 bases and J by 7 bases, and 20 bases separated the two germline ends. This CDR3 contains 17 residues. Looked up from germline, CDR1 is PRHDT and CDR2 is FYEKMQ (reference sequence). The CDR3 nucleotides are TGTGCCAGCAGCTTAAGTCCACTAGCCACAGGGGTCGGGGAGCTGTTTTTT. Translation: CASSLSPLATGVGELFF.

The chain recombines TRBV5-4 with TRBJ2-2; TRBD1 matches 8 bases. The CDR3 extends over 15 amino acids. Losses at the gene ends were 0 bases for V and 4 bases for J; bases not matched to a gene: 2. The germline V gene has CDR1 SGHNT and CDR2 YYREEE (reference sequence). The CDR3 protein is CASSLAGGSTGELFF. CDR3 bases: TGTGCCAGCAGCTTGGCAGGGGGCAGCACCGGGGAGCTGTTTTTT.

The chain employs TRBV2 and TRBJ1-6, with 7 bases fitting TRBD1. Germline V gene sequence: CDR1 SNHLY, CDR2 FYNNEI. The CDR3 contains 12 residues. Losses at the gene ends were 10 bases for V and 9 bases for J; bases not matched to a gene: 6. DNA for the CDR3: TGTGCCACCAACAGGGACAGTTCACCCCTCCACTTT. This sequence encodes CATNRDSSPLHF.

V usage is TRBV5-4 and J usage is TRBJ1-2; 8 bases match TRBD1. Germline CDR1 is SGHNT and CDR2 is YYREEE (reference sequence). The CDR3 extends over 13 amino acids. Trimming at V came to 4 bases and at J to 4 bases, leaving 3 bases not matched to a gene. The DNA of the CDR3 is TGTGCCAGCAGCCGGACAGGGACCTATGGCTACACCTTC. It encodes CASSRTGTYGYTF.

The chain recombines TRBV6-5 with TRBJ1-6; weak D call: TRBD1 (5 bases). V shed 7 bases and J shed 7 bases, with 11 bases lying between them. CDR1 and CDR2 (germline): MNHEY, SVGAGI. The length of the CDR3 is 13 residues. In nucleotides, the CDR3 is TGTGCCAGCAAGGCCAGGGAGAATTCACCCCTCCACTTT. Protein product: CASKARENSPLHF.

The chain is built from TRBV30 and TRBJ1-2; D is unresolved. V dropped 0 bases and J dropped 8 bases, with 13 bases sitting between them. Looked up from germline, CDR1 is GTSNPN and CDR2 is SVGIG (reference sequence). This CDR3 is 13 amino acids long. CDR3 nucleotide sequence: TGTGCCTGGAGTGTAGTGGGGAGCGGAGGCTACACCTTC. It translates to CAWSVVGSGGYTF.

The J gene is TRBJ2-7, the V gene TRBV6-5, with 9 nucleotides matching TRBD2. This CDR3 region has 14 residues. Unmatched junction bases numbered 10, after V lost 9 bases and J lost 4 bases. Germline CDR1 reads MNHEY; CDR2 reads SVGAGI. CDR3 loop: CASTRTSATYEQYF. The DNA of the CDR3 is TGTGCCAGTACGAGGACTAGCGCTACTTACGAGCAGTACTTC.

The chain employs TRBV6-1 and TRBJ1-3; 8 nucleotides match TRBD1. CDR1 MNHNS and CDR2 SASEGT come from the germline V gene. The CDR3 covers 15 residues. Trimming cost V 3 bases and J 5 bases; bases outside gene matches: 6. Here the CDR3 reads CASSDSAGGRNTIYF. The CDR3 DNA is TGTGCCAGCAGTGATAGCGCAGGGGGCAGAAACACCATATATTTT.

The CDR3 region has the DNA TGTGCCAGCAGCATGCGACTAGCGGGAGGTTCCAATGAGCAGTTCTTC. Translating gives CASSMRLAGGSNEQFF. The chain uses TRBV7-2 and TRBJ2-1, with 13 bases identical to TRBD2. Germline V gene lookup returns CDR1 SGHTA and CDR2 FQGNSA. The CDR3 consists of 16 residues. V shed 5 bases and J 6 bases; nucleotides not matched to a gene: 7.

The chain is built from TRBV20-1 and TRBJ2-7, with 10 bases aligning to TRBD1. Germline CDR1 DFQATT, CDR2 SNEGSKA (reference sequence). J was trimmed by 5 bases and V by 3 bases; bases with no gene match: 7. This CDR3 contains 14 residues. Here the CDR3 DNA reads TGCAGTGCTAGTGTCCCGGGACAGGGGAACGAGCAGTACTTC. It encodes CSASVPGQGNEQYF.

CDR3 region: CASSLAHTGELFF. The CDR3 bases are TGCGCCAGCAGCCTCGCTCACACCGGGGAGCTGTTTTTT. The chain carries TRBV5-1 and TRBJ2-2; no clear D gene. Germline CDR1 and CDR2: SGHRS and YFSETQ. The CDR3 totals 13 residues. Trimming stripped 4 bases from V and 3 bases from J, with 7 bases between. The full variable domain, its missing parts supplied by reference TRBV5-1 and TRBJ2-2, is KAGVTQTPRYLIKTRGQQVTLSCSPISGHRSVSWYQQTPGQGLQFLFEYFSETQRNKGNFPGRFSGRQFSNSRSEMNVSTLELGDSALYLCASSLAHTGELFFGEGSRLTVL.

This chain links TRBV14 with TRBJ1-6; D gene uncertain. The CDR3 length is 18 residues. CDR1 and CDR2 (germline): SGHDN, FVKESK. The V gene lost 4 bases and the J gene lost 0 bases, with 16 bases spanning the gap. The CDR3 DNA sequence: TGTGCCAGCAGCCCCCAGCGGGGTAGAGGCTCCTATAATTCACCCCTCCACTTT. Translating it yields CASSPQRGRGSYNSPLHF.

J is TRBJ1-2 and V is TRBV5-4, with TRBD1 identical over 10 bases. Germline values: CDR1 SGHNT, CDR2 YYREEE (reference sequence). V lost 4 bases, J lost 8 bases, and 8 bases stayed unmatched. This CDR3 contains 14 residues. The CDR3 coding sequence is TGTGCCAGCAGCACCACCGGGACAGGGGTCGGCTACACCTTC. This encodes CASSTTGTGVGYTF.

The CDR3 DNA reads TGTGCCAGCAGTCCCCCTGGACCTCCCTACGAGCAGTACTTC. Its protein is CASSPPGPPYEQYF. This chain connects TRBV28 to TRBJ2-7; D uncertain. Trimming removed 5 bases from V and 2 bases from J, with 13 bases in between. Germline-derived CDR1 and CDR2 are MDHEN and SYDVKM. There are 14 residues in the CDR3.

This sequence joins TRBV20-1 and TRBJ2-5; no definite D call. This CDR3 region has 11 residues. Trimming cost V 1 base and J 5 bases, with 5 bases left between them. CDR1 is DFQATT and CDR2 is SNEGSKA in the germline V gene (reference sequence). The CDR3 protein is CSARVRETQYF. CDR3 DNA: TGCAGTGCTAGAGTTCGGGAGACCCAGTACTTC.

V gene TRBV14 combines with J gene TRBJ2-3; D is perhaps TRBD2 (6 bases). V shed 1 base and J shed 3 bases, with 14 bases lying between them. CDR3 size: 16 residues. Germline values: CDR1 SGHDN, CDR2 FVKESK. The CDR3 sequence is CASSQAGGPVTDTQYF. CDR3 nucleotides: TGTGCCAGCAGCCAAGCTGGAGGGCCGGTGACAGATACGCAGTATTTT.

CDR3 DNA: TGTGCCAGCAGTTTATCGGGACTAGCGGGAGGGGCCACAGATACGCAGTATTTT. It is translated as CASSLSGLAGGATDTQYF. The chain carries TRBV28 and TRBJ2-3; 16 positions match TRBD2. Trimming cost V 1 base and J 2 bases; bases outside gene matches: 3. Per the germline V gene, CDR1 is MDHEN and CDR2 is SYDVKM. This CDR3 is 18 amino acids long.

This chain links TRBV28 with TRBJ2-7; 7 nucleotides align to TRBD2. The V and J ends lost 2 bases and 5 bases, in that order; junction bases with no gene match: 9. This CDR3 spans 15 amino acids. Germline CDR1 reads MDHEN; CDR2 reads SYDVKM. CDR3 in amino acids: CASSLGGGVGHEQYF. The CDR3 DNA reads TGTGCCAGCAGTTTAGGGGGAGGGGTGGGCCACGAGCAGTACTTC.

The gene calls are TRBV3-1 (or the pseudogene TRBV3-2) and TRBJ2-5, with D unclear. V lost 4 bases to trimming and J lost 10 bases, with 10 bases between them. The CDR3 extends over 11 amino acids. Germline CDR1 reads LGHDT; CDR2 reads YNNKEL (reference sequence). The CDR3 reads CASSRLADQYF. CDR3 DNA sequence: TGTGCCAGCAGCCGCCTCGCGGACCAGTACTTC.